This T cell receptor (beta chain) appears in the sequencing data of a study of blood T cell repertoires in COVID-19. On the study more broadly: Sites in the United States, Italy and Spain provided acute and convalescent COVID-19 samples. T cells, B-cell-depleted T cells, or PBMCs provided the cDNA or gDNA that served as material.

This table comes from immunoSEQ multiplex PCR, and its TCRdb copy is limited to in-frame clones, with some not included. This sample has about 260,000 clones, with 75% to 90% found just once. This receptor was taken from a man aged 25 to 40 with active or convalescent COVID-19. Sequenced: peripheral blood.

The DNA for the CDR3 is TGTGCCAGCAGTTTGGCCTCAGATTCACCCCTCCACTTT. Protein product: CASSLASDSPLHF. The gene calls are TRBV27 and TRBJ1-6; no firm D call. The CDR3 sequence is 13 residues long. CDR1 and CDR2 (germline): MNHEY, SMNVEV (reference sequence). V was cut by 3 bases and J by 8 bases, with 8 bases left in between.